Listed below are T cell receptor beta chains from one sample, sequenced in a study of CD8+ T cells in alopecia areata. Profiling relied on immunoSEQ multiplex PCR, and the TCRdb table lists in-frame clones only, not all of them. The profile covers about 180,000 clones, with about 60% appearing a single time and about 14% taken by the ten largest. Here the sequenced sample was CD4+ T cells sorted from blood, taken at week 0. The source is a human donor with alopecia areata. CDR3s include the opening cysteine and the closing phenylalanine or tryptophan. The order of the fields is J gene, clone size, D gene, V gene, CDR3 DNA, CDR3 protein. D genes are given only for firm matches. Clone size is given for some rows only: seen once, a few or many times, or a class if the clone is expanded.

j_call: TRBJ2-1; clone_size: NA; d_call: NA; v_call: TRBV29-1; cdr3_nt: TGCAGCGTTGACCCCTCCTACAATGAGCAGTTCTTC; cdr3_aa: CSVDPSYNEQFF
j_call: TRBJ1-2; clone_size: NA; d_call: TRBD1; v_call: TRBV30; cdr3_nt: TGTGCCTGGAGTACAGGGGGATCATATGGCTACACCTTC; cdr3_aa: CAWSTGGSYGYTF
j_call: TRBJ2-5; clone_size: NA; d_call: NA; v_call: TRBV5-6; cdr3_nt: TGTGCCAGCAGCTTCGGGAGGACCCAGTACTTC; cdr3_aa: CASSFGRTQYF
j_call: TRBJ1-5; clone_size: few; d_call: NA; v_call: TRBV2; cdr3_nt: TGTGCCAGCAGTGCTGGACTCCCAAATCAGCCCCAGCATTTT; cdr3_aa: CASSAGLPNQPQHF
j_call: TRBJ2-3; clone_size: NA; d_call: TRBD1; v_call: TRBV15; cdr3_nt: TGTGCCACCAGCGCCCGACAGGGAACGGTAACAGATACGCAGTATTTT; cdr3_aa: CATSARQGTVTDTQYF
j_call: TRBJ2-3; clone_size: NA; d_call: TRBD2; v_call: TRBV29-1; cdr3_nt: TGCAGCGTCCCGGGACTATCACGGGATACGCAGTATTTT; cdr3_aa: CSVPGLSRDTQYF
j_call: TRBJ1-5; clone_size: NA; d_call: NA; v_call: TRBV6-1; cdr3_nt: TGTGCCAGCAAAATAGGGCCCAGCGAGCCCCAGCATTTT; cdr3_aa: CASKIGPSEPQHF
j_call: TRBJ1-1; clone_size: NA; d_call: NA; v_call: TRBV2; cdr3_nt: TGTGCCAGCAGTGTGGTGGAGGGGATGAACACTGAAGCTTTCTTT; cdr3_aa: CASSVVEGMNTEAFF
j_call: TRBJ2-3; clone_size: NA; d_call: NA; v_call: TRBV15; cdr3_nt: TGTGCCACCAGAGGCGGGGGCACAGATACGCAGTATTTT; cdr3_aa: CATRGGGTDTQYF
j_call: TRBJ2-5; clone_size: NA; d_call: TRBD1; v_call: TRBV29-1; cdr3_nt: TGCAGCGTACAGGGGGGAGAGACCCAGTACTTC; cdr3_aa: CSVQGGETQYF
j_call: TRBJ1-2; clone_size: NA; d_call: NA; v_call: TRBV6-1; cdr3_nt: TGTGCCAGTGCCGGCTACACCTTC; cdr3_aa: CASAGYTF
j_call: TRBJ2-7; clone_size: once; d_call: TRBD1; v_call: TRBV14; cdr3_nt: TGTGCCAGCAGCCGGGACAGGGGATTTGTTTACGAGCAGTACTTC; cdr3_aa: CASSRDRGFVYEQYF
j_call: TRBJ2-1; clone_size: NA; d_call: TRBD1; v_call: TRBV7-9; cdr3_nt: TGTGCCAGCAGCCTAATAAGACTGACAGGGGATTACAATGAGCAGTTCTTC; cdr3_aa: CASSLIRLTGDYNEQFF
j_call: TRBJ2-5; clone_size: NA; d_call: NA; v_call: TRBV29-1; cdr3_nt: TGCAGCGTTGGGGGGACATCTCAAGAGACCCAGTACTTC; cdr3_aa: CSVGGTSQETQYF
j_call: TRBJ1-1; clone_size: NA; d_call: NA; v_call: TRBV4-1; cdr3_nt: TGCGCCAGCAGCCAGCCCGAGGGGCGGACGAGGACTGAAGCTTTCTTT; cdr3_aa: CASSQPEGRTRTEAFF